The clone carrying this TCR beta chain was found once. Gene labels here are mouse ones. This entry comes from a study of tissue T cells after allogeneic stem cell transplantation. Time point here: mouse harvest day 7 after allogeneic transplant. Mouse grafts combined 10^7 T-cell-depleted bone marrow cells with 10^6 splenic CD5+ T cells. The repertoire was sequenced with immunoSEQ multiplex PCR; TCRdb's copy has only in-frame clones and lacks some. The top ten hold roughly 26% of the sample, which has about 2,200 clones, 55% seen once. The receptor was isolated from a female BALB/c mouse given C57BL/6 T cells with graft-versus-host disease after an allogeneic hematopoietic cell transplant. What was sequenced was spleen.

The part of the CDR3 DNA that was read is TGTGCCAGCAGTGTTTCCGGGACAGGGAGTTCTGGAAATACGCTCTAT. Translated, it gives CASSVSGTGSSGNTLY. The CDR3, in full, reads CASSVSGTGSSGNTLYF. The chain carries TRBV13-1 and TRBJ1-3, with 9 bases aligning to TRBD1. The read terminates 1 residue ahead of where the CDR3 ends, so the germline J gene completes it. Germline V CDR1 and CDR2: NSHNY, SYGAGN. With V trimmed by 3 bases and J by 0 bases, 7 bases remained unmatched. This CDR3 contains 17 residues.